Following are 7 T cell receptor beta chains from one sample sequenced in a study of cytomegalovirus exposure and HLA in healthy donors. Produced via immunoSEQ multiplex PCR; TCRdb's table is partial and in-frame only. The sample lists some 120,000 clones; about 90% were seen once. The sequencing input was PBMCs. The source of these receptors is a man aged 30 to 45 in good health and CMV-seronegative.

This clone has more than one count but fewer than ten. The chain carries TRBV27 and TRBJ1-6; tentative D call: TRBD1 (5 bases). The CDR3 runs 15 residues. The V end lost 6 bases, the J end lost 6 bases, and 15 bases lay between the germline ends. Germline V gives CDR1 MNHEY, CDR2 SMNVEV (reference sequence). This CDR3 is CASSSWDSLNSPLHF. Written as DNA, the CDR3 is TGTGCCAGCAGCTCATGGGACTCCCTTAATTCACCCCTCCACTTT.

This rearrangement joins TRBV28 to TRBJ2-5; no definite D call. The length of the CDR3 is 16 residues. Germline CDR1 and CDR2: MDHEN and SYDVKM. V was shortened by 5 bases and J by 2 bases, with 18 bases between the two germline ends. Here the CDR3 DNA reads TGTGCCAGCAGTACCCAAGTCGGAGTGGAGCAAGAGACCCAGTACTTC. Translated, it gives CASSTQVGVEQETQYF.

V and J are TRBV11-2 and TRBJ2-7; tentatively, D is TRBD2 (5 bases). Trimming removed 1 base at V and 3 bases at J, with 13 bases between. The CDR3 extends over 15 amino acids. Germline lookup yields CDR1 SGHAT and CDR2 FQNNGV. As DNA, the CDR3 is TGTGCCAGCAGCTTAGTCTTCGGGGAGAACTACGAGCAGTACTTC. It codes for CASSLVFGENYEQYF.

The chain employs TRBV6-1 and TRBJ1-4, with D uncertain. The germline V gene encodes CDR1 MNHNS and CDR2 SASEGT. The CDR3 has 15 amino acids. V was shortened by 0 bases and J by 3 bases, with 8 bases between the two germline ends. The CDR3 reads CASSEARIPNEKLFF. The CDR3 DNA reads TGTGCCAGCAGTGAAGCCAGGATTCCTAATGAAAAACTGTTTTTT.

The genes are TRBV5-1 and TRBJ2-1, with 8 bases identical to TRBD1. Losses at the gene ends were 0 bases for V and 5 bases for J; bases not matched to a gene: 4. The germline CDR1 and CDR2 sequences are SGHRS and YFSETQ. CDR3 length: 15 residues. DNA for the CDR3: TGCGCCAGCAGCTTGGAGGCAGGGGGCAACAATGAGCAGTTCTTC. Encoded protein: CASSLEAGGNNEQFF.

V is TRBV2 and J is TRBJ1-4; TRBD1 is a possible D gene (6 bases). Looked up from germline, CDR1 is SNHLY and CDR2 is FYNNEI. The V gene lost 4 bases and the J gene lost 4 bases, with 19 bases spanning the gap. The CDR3 length is 17 residues. The CDR3 region is CASSGTVTPLVNEKLFF. Written as DNA, the CDR3 is TGTGCCAGCAGTGGGACAGTTACTCCCTTGGTTAATGAAAAACTGTTTTTT.

The CDR3 DNA reads TGCGCCAGCAGCCACCAGGTGGGGGGGACGTTGAGGACCCAGTACTTC. This encodes CASSHQVGGTLRTQYF. The chain carries TRBV4-1 and TRBJ2-5; 7 nucleotides align to TRBD2. Germline V gene sequence: CDR1 MGHRA, CDR2 YSYEKL. Trimming took 3 bases from V and 7 from J; bases not matched to a gene: 14. The CDR3 sequence is 16 residues long.